A selection of T cell receptor beta chains follows, all from one sample in a study of tumor and adjacent non-tumor tissue in lung cancer. TCRdb ran MiXCR on the multiplex PCR reads and lists one entry per CDR3 protein. The profile shows around 70,000 distinct CDR3 sequences, roughly 72% of them singletons. Sequencing was performed on lung tumor tissue. The receptors come from a man between 60 and 75 years old with non-small cell lung cancer. Both conserved end residues are part of each CDR3. A D gene is named only where the DNA matches it firmly. Clone size is shown for a subset of rows, as once, few, many or a class of expanded clone.

NA	NA	TRBV10-2	TRBJ2-2	TGCGCCAGCAGAGCCCTGTTCTCCGGGGAGCTGTTTTTT	CASRALFSGELFF
TRBD1	NA	TRBV13	TRBJ1-5	TGTGCCAGCAGTTTAGGACAGGCTCTCGGGGTCCAGCATTTT	CASSLGQALGVQHF
TRBD1	NA	TRBV6-2/TRBV6-3	TRBJ2-5	TGTGTCAGCAGTAAACCCGACAGGGGGGAGACCCAGTACTTC	CVSSKPDRGETQYF
NA	NA	TRBV13	TRBJ2-1	TGTGTCAGCAGTCCCATCCCCAATGAGCAGTTCTTC	CVSSPIPNEQFF
NA	NA	TRBV29-1	TRBJ2-5	TGCAGCGTTATTCTAGAGGGAGGATTGGGAGGGACCCAGTACTTC	CSVILEGGLGGTQYF
TRBD2	NA	TRBV6-5	TRBJ2-2	TGTGCCGGCAGTTATAGGTGGACTAGCGGGAGAGGCACCGGGGAGCTGTTTTTT	CAGSYRWTSGRGTGELFF
NA	NA	TRBV5-6	TRBJ2-7	TGTGCCAGTAGCTTGCCTCGCAACAGTGCCGTGCAGTACTTC	CASSLPRNSAVQYF
TRBD1	few	TRBV20-1	TRBJ1-5	TGCAGTACTAGAGAGGGGGCGCGGAATCAGCGCCAGCATTTT	CSTREGARNQRQHF
NA	NA	TRBV6-1	TRBJ1-1	NA	CASSSSGAAETLF
NA	NA	TRBV5-6	TRBJ2-6	TGTGCCAGCAGTAGGATAGCTGGGGCCAACGTCCTGACTTTC	CASSRIAGANVLTF
NA	NA	TRBV11-1	TRBJ2-5	TGTGCCAGCAGCCACCCCCTGGGGCAGCAAAAGACCCAATACTTC	CASSHPLGQQKTQYF
NA	NA	TRBV2	TRBJ1-2	TGTGCCAGCCGCGTAGTAGGTTTCGACTACGGCTACACCTTC	CASRVVGFDYGYTF
TRBD2	NA	TRBV5-1	TRBJ2-3	TGCGCCAGCAGCTTTGCAGGCGGGAGGGCCAAAGATACGCAGTATTTT	CASSFAGGRAKDTQYF
NA	NA	TRBV20-1	TRBJ2-1	TGCAGCGCTAGCATGGATTCGGAGCGTCCAAGGGACTACAATGAGCAGTTCTTC	CSASMDSERPRDYNEQFF
NA	few	TRBV29-1	TRBJ2-7	TGCAGCGTTGCAGATACCTCCTACGAACAGTACTTC	CSVADTSYEQYF
TRBD1	NA	TRBV12-5	TRBJ2-7	TGTGCTAGTGGTTTGGTGCCTGGGACAGGACAATTATTCGACTCCTACGATCAGTACTTC	CASGLVPGTGQLFDSYDQYF
TRBD2	NA	TRBV11-1	TRBJ2-5	TGTGCCAGCCGCATAGCGGGACTAGCGGAGACCCAGTATTTC	CASRIAGLAETQYF
NA	NA	TRBV16	TRBJ1-5	TGTGCCAGCAGCCAAAGCAACCCGGTCGGTCAGCCCCAGCATTTT	CASSQSNPVGQPQHF
NA	NA	TRBV6-6	TRBJ2-5	TGTGCCAGCCGAGCAGGGGTGGGTGAGACCCAGTACTTC	CASRAGVGETQYF
NA	NA	TRBV20-1	TRBJ1-5	TGCAGCGCTAGAGAAGGGATAGACAATCAGCCCCAGCATTTT	CSAREGIDNQPQHF
TRBD1	NA	TRBV6-6	TRBJ1-1	TGTGCCAGCAGGTTGACAGGGAAAGCTGAAGCTTTCTTT	CASRLTGKAEAFF
NA	few	TRBV6-6	TRBJ2-1	TGTGCCAACTGCCTCGGAGGGAATGAGCAGTTCTTC	CANCLGGNEQFF
TRBD2	NA	TRBV20-1	TRBJ2-7	TGCATTGCTAGAAGTCGCGGGACTAGGTATTACGAGCAGTACTTC	CIARSRGTRYYEQYF
TRBD2	NA	TRBV5-1	TRBJ2-3	TGCGCCAGCAGCTCACTAGCGGGGGGCACAGATACGCAGTATTTT	CASSSLAGGTDTQYF
NA	NA	TRBV12-3/TRBV12-4	TRBJ1-2	TGTGCCAGCATATCCTCCGGGACGGGGAACTATGGCTACACCTTC	CASISSGTGNYGYTF
TRBD2	many	TRBV20-1	TRBJ2-1	TGCAGTGCTAGAGGTAGCGGGAGAGATAGCGAGCAGTTCTTC	CSARGSGRDSEQFF
NA	once	TRBV29-1	TRBJ2-7	TGCAGCGCTCAGGGAGGCAGGGGTGAGTATGAGCAGTACTTC	CSAQGGRGEYEQYF
NA	NA	TRBV5-1	TRBJ1-4	TGCGCCAGCAGCTCTGCGTCGGGGGGAAGCGAAAAACTGCTTTTT	CASSSASGGSEKLLF
TRBD2	NA	TRBV7-7	TRBJ2-1	TGTGCCAGCAGTTTAGACTTAGCGGGAGGAAGGAATGAGCAGTTCTTC	CASSLDLAGGRNEQFF
TRBD2	NA	TRBV20-1	TRBJ2-5	TGCGGCGGACTAGTATCAGAGACCCAATACTTC	CGGLVSETQYF
NA	NA	TRBV6-5	TRBJ1-5	TGTACCAGCAGGCGACTTCAGGGAGGTCAACCCCAGCATTTT	CTSRRLQGGQPQHF
NA	NA	TRBV6-2/TRBV6-3	TRBJ2-3	TGTGCCAGAAGTTACTCCCTACGAGATACGCAGTATTTT	CARSYSLRDTQYF
TRBD1	once	TRBV29-1	TRBJ2-7	TGCAGCGGATCCCCAGGGGGCTACGGGCAATACTTC	CSGSPGGYGQYF
NA	NA	TRBV25-1	TRBJ2-7	TGTGCCAGCAGTGGTGGAGGGGACGTGCAGTACTTC	CASSGGGDVQYF